Here is one TCR beta chain with its context. The data were taken from a study of blood T cell repertoires in COVID-19. The CDR3 sequence is 16 residues long. After removal of 2 bases from V and 4 bases from J, the junction contained 9 bases not matched to a gene. Germline V gene data show CDR1 as KGHSH and CDR2 as LQKENI. Source study methods: Nucleated cell number was recorded as an estimate derived from reference gene primer amplification. The protocol was immunoSEQ multiplex PCR, while the TCRdb copy is restricted to in-frame clones and leaves out a portion. The V and J calls and the clone size are those of that table, but D and trimming were determined from the DNA. The sample lists approximately 280,000 clones, approximately 86% seen once, with under 3% in the top ten. Study members were between about 18 and 90 years old and lived in 20 to 30 US regions. Before being deemed recovered, Cohort 3 donors had two negative PCRs, clearance, or symptom resolution.

This chain joins TRBV18 and TRBJ2-7, with 9 bases fitting TRBD1. Sequenced: PBMCs or T cells enriched from blood (not recorded which). This receptor was obtained from a woman between 18 and 29 years old who had recovered from COVID-19. CDR3 in DNA: TGTGCCAGCTCACCAGCTTCCGGGACAGGGCGGTACGAGCAGTACTTC. Its protein product is CASSPASGTGRYEQYF.